This TCR beta chain was identified during a study of cytomegalovirus exposure and HLA in healthy donors. Study-wide results and limits: Solely CMV serostatus was available to characterize immune exposure. In a later analysis, a missense DCLRE1C variant was linked to TCR beta V- and J-gene trimming. Whilst most TCR sequences proved rare, a subset of public TCRs occurred across many donors.

A remark on this clone: The antigen remains unidentified.

The PCR was carried out with 60 Vbeta primers and 13 Jbeta primers. Sequencing was performed with immunoSEQ multiplex PCR; in TCRdb, only in-frame clones are kept and a portion is missing. The sample has 150,000 or so clones; approximately 78% are singletons. CDR3 size: 15 residues. V dropped 2 bases and J dropped 0 bases, with 10 bases sitting between them. Per the germline V gene, CDR1 is SNHLY and CDR2 is FYNNEI. The genes are TRBV2 and TRBJ1-1, with a tentative D call TRBD1 (5 bases). This clonotype was sampled from a young man in good health and CMV-seropositive. Source material: PBMCs. The CDR3 protein is CASSEMGGMNTEAFF. CDR3 coding DNA: TGTGCCAGCAGTGAAATGGGGGGAATGAACACTGAAGCTTTCTTT.